These 5 T cell receptor beta chains originate from one sample sequenced in a study of T cells in Graves' hyperthyroidism and ophthalmopathy. The investigators amplified TCR beta CDR3 regions from RNA transcripts. A first-round RT-PCR of the TCR CDR3 used the HTBI primer set. TCRdb re-called the multiplex PCR reads through MiXCR, storing one row per CDR3 protein. Seen here are approximately 600,000 distinct CDR3 sequences, around 16% observed once, and the top ten hold less than 4.5%. The specimen sequenced was blood. The receptors come from a woman in her thirties with Graves' hyperthyroidism.

The V call is TRBV9, the J call TRBJ1-6, with a possible D match to TRBD1 (6 bases). Germline V lookup: CDR1 SGDLS, CDR2 YYNGEE. This CDR3 has 14 amino acids. Trimming pared 0 bases from V and 7 bases from J, leaving 8 bases between. The CDR3 is CASSVETGNSPLHF. Here the CDR3 DNA reads TGTGCCAGCAGCGTAGAGACAGGCAATTCACCCCTCCACTTT.

This clonotype was detected ten times or more. This sequence joins TRBV29-1 and TRBJ1-1; tentative D call: TRBD1 (5 bases). The CDR3 covers 12 residues. Germline values: CDR1 SQVTM, CDR2 ANQGSEA. V lost 7 bases, J lost 0 bases, and 9 bases lay in between. The CDR3 coding sequence is TGCAGCGCGGGGGGGATGAACACTGAAGCTTTCTTT. This codes for CSAGGMNTEAFF.

V is TRBV19 and J is TRBJ2-1; a weak D match, TRBD2 (6 bases). Germline V gives CDR1 LNHDA, CDR2 SQIVND (reference sequence). This CDR3 spans 16 amino acids. The V end was cut by 11 bases, the J end by 6 bases, with 26 bases between. The DNA of the CDR3 is TGTGCCGGCTGGGCTGGGCTTGGCGGGAAGGTCAATGAGCAGTTCTTC. Translating it yields CAGWAGLGGKVNEQFF. The full variable domain, in which reference TRBV19 and TRBJ2-1 provide the parts outside the CDR3, is DGGITQSPKYLFRKEGQNVTLSCEQNLNHDAMYWYRQDPGQGLRLIYYSQIVNDFQKGDIAEGYSVSREKKESFPLTVTSAQKNPTAFYLCAGWAGLGGKVNEQFFGPGTRLTVL.

This clonotype came up a few times. The V and J genes are TRBV29-1 and TRBJ1-2, with 12 bases aligning to TRBD1. The CDR3 has 16 amino acids. With 4 bases clipped from V and 3 bases from J, the junction kept 9 bases outside the gene matches. Germline lookup yields CDR1 SQVTM and CDR2 ANQGSEA. The CDR3 here is CSVGGGQGAHHYGYTF. As DNA, the CDR3 is TGCAGCGTTGGTGGGGGACAGGGGGCGCATCACTATGGCTACACCTTC.

This clonotype was counted many times. The rearrangement joins TRBV11-3 to TRBJ2-1; D is unresolved. The germline CDR1 and CDR2 sequences are SGHNT and YENEEA. CDR3 length equals 14 residues. V lost 0 bases and J 1 base, leaving 4 bases between the germline ends. The CDR3 here is CASSLDQSYNEQFF. CDR3 DNA sequence: TGTGCCAGCAGCTTAGATCAGTCCTACAATGAGCAGTTCTTC.